These 9 T cell receptor beta chains were all obtained from the same sample, sequenced in a study of identical twins. In TCRdb, the 5' RACE reads were re-called with MiXCR into one record per CDR3 protein. The repertoire holds about 730,000 distinct CDR3 sequences, with approximately 21% as singletons. These sequences were also reported in another study, on T cells expressing NK-cell markers.

The sample consisted of PBMCs. These receptors all stem from a young woman in good health.

This clonotype was picked up a small number of times. The chain links TRBV5-1 to TRBJ2-1, with 9 bases aligning to TRBD1. The V segment lost 7 bases and the J segment 8 bases; nucleotides outside the gene matches: 10. This CDR3 comprises 14 residues. Germline CDR1 SGHRS, CDR2 YFSETQ. The CDR3 loop reads CASGVGQGRDEQFF. CDR3 nucleotides: TGCGCCAGCGGCGTGGGACAGGGACGGGATGAGCAGTTCTTC.

This chain joins TRBV20-1 and TRBJ1-2, with D maybe TRBD1 (5 bases). The CDR3 has 12 amino acids. Per the germline V gene, CDR1 is DFQATT and CDR2 is SNEGSKA (reference sequence). Deletions cut 6 bases from V and 5 bases from J, with 13 bases between. CDR3 coding DNA: TGCAGTGCCGCGACACAGGTGTATGGCTACACCTTC. It translates to CSAATQVYGYTF.

The chain employs TRBV7-9 and TRBJ2-7, with D unclear. The CDR3 sequence is 13 residues long. The V end lost 5 bases, the J end lost 3 bases, and 11 bases lay between the germline ends. Germline V lookup: CDR1 SEHNR, CDR2 FQNEAQ (reference sequence). CDR3 sequence (DNA): TGTGCCAGCAGCCCCCCGGCGGACTACGAGCAGTACTTC. Amino acid sequence: CASSPPADYEQYF.

This sequence joins TRBV21-1 and TRBJ2-4; the table's D call TRBD1 went unverified against the DNA. TRBV21-1 is a recognized pseudogene. The CDR3 sequence is 17 residues long. The CDR3 reads CASSRDRPFLAKNIQYF. In nucleotides, the CDR3 is TGTGCCAGCAGCAGGGACAGACCCTTTCTAGCCAAAAACATTCAGTACTTC.

This clonotype was seen a handful of times. The chain recombines TRBV18 with TRBJ2-3, with D possibly matching TRBD2 (5 bases). CDR3 length: 15 residues. Germline CDR1 and CDR2: KGHSH and LQKENI. Trimming left V 0 bases short and J 0 bases short, with 7 bases between. CDR3 nucleotide sequence: TGTGCCAGCTCACCACCCCGGACTAGCACAGATACGCAGTATTTT. Translated: CASSPPRTSTDTQYF.

This clonotype came up a few times. This chain joins TRBV20-1 and TRBJ1-2; D unclear. CDR1 is DFQATT, CDR2 SNEGSKA, per germline (reference sequence). The CDR3 is 9 amino acids. The chain's CDR3 is CSGRSGYTF. CDR3 DNA: TGCAGCGGGAGGTCTGGCTACACCTTC.

The chain employs TRBV7-8 and TRBJ2-7; D possibly corresponds to TRBD1 (5 bases). Trimming removed 5 bases from V and 1 base from J, with 27 bases in between. CDR3 size: 19 residues. Germline lookup yields CDR1 SGHVS and CDR2 FQNEAQ. The CDR3 sequence: CASSTDRLLDSSPSYEQYF. The CDR3 nucleotides read TGTGCCAGCAGCACCGATCGGCTCCTTGACAGTAGCCCTTCCTACGAGCAGTACTTC.

This clonotype appeared a few times. The J gene is TRBJ2-7, the V gene TRBV30; TRBD2 matches at 10 bases. Germline values: CDR1 GTSNPN, CDR2 SVGIG (reference sequence). Trimming removed 0 bases from V and 6 bases from J; junction bases left unmatched: 2. The CDR3 has 13 residues. The CDR3 region is CAWSVTSGTEQYF. The CDR3, as DNA: TGTGCCTGGAGTGTAACTAGCGGGACCGAGCAGTACTTC.

This clonotype has a count of ten or more. The V gene is TRBV24-1, the J gene TRBJ2-2; D possibly corresponds to TRBD2 (6 bases). The germline V gene encodes CDR1 KGHDR and CDR2 SFDVKD. This CDR3 is 17 amino acids long. V dropped 7 bases and J dropped 1 base, with 18 bases sitting between them. The CDR3 spells CATRGDFSDLNTGELFF. The CDR3 DNA reads TGTGCCACCAGAGGGGACTTCTCCGACCTGAACACCGGGGAGCTGTTTTTT.